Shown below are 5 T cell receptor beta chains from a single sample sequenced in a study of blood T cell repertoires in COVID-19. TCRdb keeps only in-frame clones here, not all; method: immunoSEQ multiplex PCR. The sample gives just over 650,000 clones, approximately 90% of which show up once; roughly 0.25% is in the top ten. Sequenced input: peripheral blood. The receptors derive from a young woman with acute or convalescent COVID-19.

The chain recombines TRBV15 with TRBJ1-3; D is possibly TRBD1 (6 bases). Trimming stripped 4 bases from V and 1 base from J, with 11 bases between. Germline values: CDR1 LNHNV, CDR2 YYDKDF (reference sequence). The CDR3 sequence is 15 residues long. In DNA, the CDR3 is TGTGCCACCAGCAAGGGGGAAAGTTCTGGAAACACCATATATTTT. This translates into CATSKGESSGNTIYF. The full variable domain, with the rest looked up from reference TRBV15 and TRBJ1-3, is DAMVIQNPRYQVTQFGKPVTLSCSQTLNHNVMYWYQQKSSQAPKLLFHYYDKDFNNEADTPDNFQSRRPNTSFCFLDIRSPGLGDTAMYLCATSKGESSGNTIYFGEGSWLTVV.

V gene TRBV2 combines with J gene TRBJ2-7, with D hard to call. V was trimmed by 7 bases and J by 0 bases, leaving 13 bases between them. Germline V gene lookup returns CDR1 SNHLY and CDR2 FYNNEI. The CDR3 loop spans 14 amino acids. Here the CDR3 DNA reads TGTGCCAGCACCCTTACATCTTACTCCTACGAGCAGTACTTC. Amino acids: CASTLTSYSYEQYF.

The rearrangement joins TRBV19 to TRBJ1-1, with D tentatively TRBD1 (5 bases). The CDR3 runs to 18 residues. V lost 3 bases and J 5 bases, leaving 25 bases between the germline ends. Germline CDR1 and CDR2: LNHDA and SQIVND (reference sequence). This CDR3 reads CASSILLRGSSSRTEAFF. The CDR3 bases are TGTGCCAGTAGTATCCTTTTAAGGGGCTCCTCTTCGAGGACTGAAGCTTTCTTT.

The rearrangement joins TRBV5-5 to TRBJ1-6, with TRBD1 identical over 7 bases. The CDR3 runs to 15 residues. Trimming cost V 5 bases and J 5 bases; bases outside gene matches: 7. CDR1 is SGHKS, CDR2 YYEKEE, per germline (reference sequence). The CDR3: CASRATGVHNSPLHF. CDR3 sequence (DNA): TGTGCCAGCAGAGCTACAGGGGTACATAATTCACCCCTCCACTTT.

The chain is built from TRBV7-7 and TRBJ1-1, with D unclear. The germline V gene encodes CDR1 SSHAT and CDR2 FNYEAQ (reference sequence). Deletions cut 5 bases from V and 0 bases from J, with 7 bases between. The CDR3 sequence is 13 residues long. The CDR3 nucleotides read TGTGCCAGCAGCCGGGGAGTGAACACTGAAGCTTTCTTT. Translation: CASSRGVNTEAFF. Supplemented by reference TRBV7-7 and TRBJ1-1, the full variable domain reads GAGVSQSPRYKVTKRGQDVTLRCDPISSHATLYWYQQALGQGPEFLTYFNYEAQPDKSGLPSDRFSAERPEGSISTLTIQRTEQRDSAMYRCASSRGVNTEAFFGQGTRLTVV.